One T cell receptor beta chain is described in this entry. The table came from immunoSEQ multiplex PCR; TCRdb's copy has only in-frame clones and leaves some out. The data contain 310,000 or so clones, around 86% of them seen just once; the ten biggest clones take up 1.3%. These data originate in a study of blood T cell repertoires in COVID-19. Study at large: There were acute and convalescent COVID-19 samples, and they came from the United States, Italy and Spain.

The CDR3 consists of 13 residues. Per germline, CDR1 MRHNA and CDR2 SNTAGT. V dropped 2 bases and J dropped 10 bases, with 9 bases sitting between them. The clonotype was recovered from a man aged 65 to 79 with acute or convalescent COVID-19. This chain joins TRBV6-4 and TRBJ1-6; D may be TRBD1 (5 bases). Sequenced: peripheral blood. The CDR3 loop is CASSDRGGSPLHF. CDR3 nucleotide sequence: TGTGCCAGCAGTGACAGGGGTGGATCACCCCTCCACTTT.